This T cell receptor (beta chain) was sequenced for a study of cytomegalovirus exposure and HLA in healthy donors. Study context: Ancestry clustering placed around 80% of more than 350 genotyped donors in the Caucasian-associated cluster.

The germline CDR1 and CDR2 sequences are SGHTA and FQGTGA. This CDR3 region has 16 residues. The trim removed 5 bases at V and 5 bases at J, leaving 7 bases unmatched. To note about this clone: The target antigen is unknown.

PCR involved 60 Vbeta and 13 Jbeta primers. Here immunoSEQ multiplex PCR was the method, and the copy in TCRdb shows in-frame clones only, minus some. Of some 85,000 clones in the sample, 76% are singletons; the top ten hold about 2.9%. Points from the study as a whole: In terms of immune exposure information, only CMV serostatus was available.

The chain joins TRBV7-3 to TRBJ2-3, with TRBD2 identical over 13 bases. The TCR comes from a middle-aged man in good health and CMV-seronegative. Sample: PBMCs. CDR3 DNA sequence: TGTGCCAGCAGCCTTAGACTAGCGGGGGGCTTAGATACGCAGTATTTT. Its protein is CASSLRLAGGLDTQYF.